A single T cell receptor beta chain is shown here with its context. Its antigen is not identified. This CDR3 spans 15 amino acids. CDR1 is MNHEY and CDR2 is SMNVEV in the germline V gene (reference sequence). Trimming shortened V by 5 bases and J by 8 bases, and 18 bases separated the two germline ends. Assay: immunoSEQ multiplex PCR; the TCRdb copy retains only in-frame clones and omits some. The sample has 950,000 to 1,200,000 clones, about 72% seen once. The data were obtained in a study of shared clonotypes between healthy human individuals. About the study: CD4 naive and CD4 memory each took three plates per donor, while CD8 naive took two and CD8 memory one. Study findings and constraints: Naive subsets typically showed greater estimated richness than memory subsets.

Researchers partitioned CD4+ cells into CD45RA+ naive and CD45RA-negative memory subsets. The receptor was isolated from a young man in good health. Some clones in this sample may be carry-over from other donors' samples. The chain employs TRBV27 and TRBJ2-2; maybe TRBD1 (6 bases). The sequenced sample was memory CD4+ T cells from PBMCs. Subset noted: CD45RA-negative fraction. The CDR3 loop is CASSKQGFVLGELFF. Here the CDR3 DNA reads TGTGCCAGCAGTAAACAGGGTTTTGTCCTAGGGGAGCTGTTTTTT.